Sequencing of this T cell receptor (beta chain) was carried out in a study of T cell changes during pregnancy in multiple sclerosis. The protocol was immunoSEQ multiplex PCR, while the TCRdb copy is restricted to in-frame clones and leaves out a portion. The table shows some 68,000 clones, with about 90% occurring only once. Trimming pared 7 bases from V and 8 bases from J, leaving 20 bases between. Germline values: CDR1 SQVTM, CDR2 ANQGSEA. This CDR3 contains 14 residues. The J gene is TRBJ1-4, the V gene TRBV29-1, with D possibly matching TRBD1 (6 bases). The sample was peripheral blood, taken in the second trimester of pregnancy. This receptor was identified in a female donor in good health, enrolled as a control in a pregnancy study. CDR3 amino acids: CSAKQGTGSEKLFF. The CDR3 region has the DNA TGCAGCGCTAAACAGGGAACCGGCAGCGAAAAACTGTTTTTT.